At least ten counts were recorded for the clone carrying this TCR beta chain. This entry belongs to a study of regulatory T cells in long-lasting Graves disease. Construction of TCR beta libraries relied on iRepertoire HTBI primers and on Arm-PCR targeting CDR3 regions. TCRdb called the multiplex PCR reads again in MiXCR, with one record for every CDR3 protein. The sample lists 400,000 or so distinct CDR3 sequences; 20% were seen once. Germline loops: CDR1 SGHVS, CDR2 FQNEAQ. Unmatched junction bases numbered 6, after V lost 1 base and J lost 7 bases. CDR3 length: 16 amino acids. Time point in this sample: persistent/refractory GD, antithyroid drugs over 5 years with positive TRAb. RNA isolated from PBMCs was used to make the TCR library.

The V and J genes are TRBV7-8 and TRBJ2-7; 14 positions match TRBD2. The source is a female donor with Graves disease. The material was peripheral blood mononuclear cells (PBMCs), obtained when the disease was refractory, from a patient treated with antithyroid drugs. CDR3 DNA sequence: TGTGCCAGCAGCTTAGATGGGACTAGCGGGAGTCGAGAGCAGTACTTC. Residues: CASSLDGTSGSREQYF.